The 17 T cell receptor beta chains in this list originate from one sample, sequenced in a study of vaccination and CD4 T cells after COVID-19. Treatment: approximately nine-day PBMC culture with coronavirus spike peptide pools or control peptides (ViraFEST assay). No cognate antigen is known for these TCRs. Sequenced with the Oncomine TCR Beta short-read assay was DNA taken from cultured CD4+ T cells. TCRdb used MiXCR to reprocess the PCR reads, holding one entry per CDR3 protein. The sample lists some 16,000 distinct CDR3 sequences; 56% were seen once. The sequenced material came from CD4+ T cells from blood, cultured in vitro. These receptors all come from a human donor who had recovered from COVID-19.

This clonotype showed up just a few times. The J gene is TRBJ1-6, the V gene TRBV2; no clear D gene. Germline V gene lookup returns CDR1 SNHLY and CDR2 FYNNEI. The CDR3 spans 12 residues. V shed 6 bases and J shed 8 bases, with 8 bases lying between them. The CDR3 coding sequence is TGTGCCAGCAGAACCGTATATTCACCCCTCCACTTT. It yields the protein CASRTVYSPLHF.

The chain has TRBV2 and TRBJ2-3; D uncertain. This CDR3 region has 14 residues. Germline loops: CDR1 SNHLY, CDR2 FYNNEI. The V gene lost 8 bases and the J gene lost 2 bases, with 14 bases spanning the gap. This chain's CDR3 is CASHPVGSTDTQYF. The CDR3 DNA is TGTGCCAGCCATCCCGTGGGGTCCACAGATACGCAGTATTTT.

The chain recombines TRBV20-1 with TRBJ2-3; 13 nucleotides align to TRBD2. This CDR3 comprises 15 residues. Per germline, CDR1 DFQATT and CDR2 SNEGSKA (reference sequence). The V gene end was trimmed by 6 bases and the J gene end by 0 bases; junction bases not matched to a gene: 3. The CDR3 region has the DNA TGCAGTGCAAGACTAGCGGGGGGTAGCACAGATACGCAGTATTTT. Amino acid sequence: CSARLAGGSTDTQYF.

The genes are TRBV6-1 and TRBJ2-7; D is unresolved. The CDR3 runs 11 residues. The germline gives CDR1 MNHNS, CDR2 SASEGT. V was trimmed by 3 bases and J by 2 bases, leaving 2 bases between them. The CDR3 loop is CASSEAYEQYF. CDR3 nucleotide sequence: TGTGCCAGCAGTGAGGCCTACGAGCAGTACTTC.

The chain uses TRBV19 and TRBJ1-1; 9 bases are a match to TRBD1. The length of the CDR3 is 15 residues. The V gene end was trimmed by 5 bases and the J gene end by 5 bases; junction bases not matched to a gene: 9. CDR1 is LNHDA, CDR2 SQIVND, per germline (reference sequence). This chain's CDR3 is CASSLNPGTGTEAFF. CDR3 nucleotide sequence: TGTGCCAGTAGTTTGAACCCCGGGACAGGGACTGAAGCTTTCTTT. The full variable domain, with the rest looked up from reference TRBV19 and TRBJ1-1, is DGGITQSPKYLFRKEGQNVTLSCEQNLNHDAMYWYRQDPGQGLRLIYYSQIVNDFQKGDIAEGYSVSREKKESFPLTVTSAQKNPTAFYLCASSLNPGTGTEAFFGQGTRLTVV.

This clonotype was seen more than once but under ten times. The gene calls are TRBV6-1 and TRBJ1-1, with 8 bases aligning to TRBD1. The CDR3 has 14 amino acids. Germline CDR1 is MNHNS and CDR2 is SASEGT. V lost 5 bases and J lost 7; bases outside the gene matches: 9. The CDR3 loop is CASSTWTGSNEAFF. The CDR3, as DNA: TGTGCCAGCAGTACCTGGACAGGGTCAAATGAAGCTTTCTTT.

V and J are TRBV7-9 and TRBJ2-1; TRBD2 aligns across 8 bases. The V segment lost 11 bases and the J segment 4 bases; nucleotides outside the gene matches: 13. The CDR3 consists of 15 residues. Germline CDR1 reads SEHNR; CDR2 reads FQNEAQ (reference sequence). CDR3 sequence reads: CAAKAFREGYNEQFF. The CDR3 DNA reads as TGTGCCGCTAAAGCATTCCGGGAGGGGTACAATGAGCAGTTCTTC.

The V call is TRBV6-1, the J call TRBJ1-2, with D possibly being TRBD1 (6 bases). The germline CDR1 and CDR2 sequences are MNHNS and SASEGT. This CDR3 region has 11 residues. V was trimmed by 7 bases and J by 8 bases, leaving 11 bases between them. Written as DNA, the CDR3 is TGTGCCAGCACCTCCGGGGGCGGCTACACCTTC. Translated, it gives CASTSGGGYTF.

The chain links TRBV6-5 to TRBJ1-2; 7 nucleotides align to TRBD1. The J segment lost 3 bases and the V segment lost 2 bases, leaving 3 bases of the junction unmatched. The length of the CDR3 is 14 residues. Germline CDR1 reads MNHEY; CDR2 reads SVGAGI. The CDR3 nucleotides read TGTGCCAGCAGTTACGGTACAGGGGACTATGGCTACACCTTC. Translating it yields CASSYGTGDYGYTF.

V is TRBV10-3 and J is TRBJ1-6; TRBD1 matches at 11 bases. Germline CDR1 reads ENHRY; CDR2 reads SYGVKD. CDR3 length: 15 residues. The V and J ends lost 6 bases and 10 bases, in that order; junction bases with no gene match: 8. CDR3 amino acids: CAIRRDRGKGSPLHF. The CDR3 nucleotides read TGTGCCATCAGACGGGACAGGGGGAAGGGGTCACCCCTCCACTTT.

This clonotype was seen just once. The genes are TRBV15 and TRBJ2-7, with D possibly TRBD1 on 5 matching bases. This CDR3 comprises 16 residues. Germline V gene lookup returns CDR1 LNHNV and CDR2 YYDKDF (reference sequence). V lost 0 bases, J lost 6 bases, and 18 bases lay in between. This CDR3 reads CATSRDRVLERGEQYF. Written as DNA, the CDR3 is TGTGCCACCAGCAGAGATAGGGTACTCGAAAGGGGCGAGCAGTACTTC.

V gene TRBV10-3 combines with J gene TRBJ2-1; 12 nucleotides match TRBD2. Trimming removed 4 bases from V and 0 bases from J; junction bases left unmatched: 1. Germline loops: CDR1 ENHRY, CDR2 SYGVKD. This CDR3 is 16 amino acids long. In DNA, the CDR3 is TGTGCCATCAGTGGGGGACTAGCGGGCTCCTACAATGAGCAGTTCTTC. Protein: CAISGGLAGSYNEQFF.

The chain employs TRBV7-2 and TRBJ2-5, with 7 positions matching TRBD2. The CDR3 is made up of 14 amino acids. Looked up from germline, CDR1 is SGHTA and CDR2 is FQGNSA. V trimming: 3 bases; J trimming: 2 bases; junction bases outside the gene matches: 3. The CDR3 region has the DNA TGTGCCAGCAGCTTTAATAGCGGGCAAGAGACCCAGTACTTC. The encoded protein is CASSFNSGQETQYF.

This clonotype was counted only a few times. This chain joins TRBV7-3 and TRBJ1-5, with D maybe TRBD1 (6 bases). The V gene lost 5 bases and the J gene lost 6 bases, with 14 bases spanning the gap. The germline CDR1 and CDR2 sequences are SGHTA and FQGTGA. The CDR3 covers 14 residues. The CDR3: CASSPTGGGQPQHF. In nucleotides, the CDR3 is TGTGCCAGCAGCCCTACGGGGGGCGGTCAGCCCCAGCATTTT.

This chain links TRBV5-6 with TRBJ1-1; no clear D. The CDR3 totals 14 residues. Germline-derived CDR1 and CDR2 are SGHDT and YYEEEE. The germline V and J ends were trimmed by 4 bases and 1 base, with 11 bases remaining between them. The CDR3 loop is CASSPFTGNTEAFF. The CDR3 DNA follows: TGTGCCAGCAGCCCATTCACCGGGAACACTGAAGCTTTCTTT.

The chain combines TRBV24-1 with TRBJ1-1; a weak D match, TRBD1 (6 bases). This CDR3 contains 14 residues. V gave up 7 bases and J gave up 0 bases, with 11 bases separating them. CDR1 is KGHDR, CDR2 SFDVKD, per germline. As DNA, the CDR3 is TGTGCCACCAGGGGGGACAACATGAACACTGAAGCTTTCTTT. This encodes CATRGDNMNTEAFF.

The V call is TRBV18, the J call TRBJ1-6; D unresolved. Germline assignment: CDR1 KGHSH and CDR2 LQKENI. Between the trimmed V and J ends, which lost 3 bases and 13 bases, there was a span of 13 bases. The CDR3 contains 13 residues. Here the CDR3 reads CASSPRLEDPLHF. In DNA form, the CDR3 reads TGTGCCAGCTCACCCCGACTGGAAGACCCCCTCCACTTT.